These 3 T cell receptor beta chains were sequenced from one sample in a study of CD4 T cells in relation to SARS-CoV-2 and coronaviruses. Clones were sequenced by immunoSEQ multiplex PCR, and TCRdb holds only the in-frame ones, with some missing. This table has around 11,000 clones, over 80% appearing once. Material for sequencing was naive CD4+ T cells from PBMCs. Described subset: naive CD4+ T cells isolated by negative enrichment. All receptors derive from an adult with COVID-19.

The chain joins TRBV6-5 to TRBJ1-5; D call uncertain. The CDR3 is 14 residues long. The germline V gene encodes CDR1 MNHEY and CDR2 SVGAGI. V gave up 8 bases and J gave up 0 bases, with 11 bases separating them. This chain's CDR3 is CASSTQLSNQPQHF. The CDR3 DNA follows: TGTGCCAGCTCCACCCAGCTTAGCAATCAGCCCCAGCATTTT.

The CDR3 DNA sequence: TGTGCCAGCAACTCCGGTGGGCCCTCCTACGAGCAGTACTTC. Protein sequence: CASNSGGPSYEQYF. The chain employs TRBV6-6 and TRBJ2-7; no reliable D call. This CDR3 comprises 14 residues. Per germline, CDR1 MNHNY and CDR2 SVGAGI (reference sequence). The ends were cut back, 7 bases at V and 0 bases at J, with 13 bases in the middle.

The chain uses TRBV14 and TRBJ2-7; possibly TRBD2 for D (7 bases). V was pared by 0 bases and J by 3 bases, with 12 bases between. This CDR3 contains 15 residues. Germline CDR1 and CDR2: SGHDN and FVKESK. Here the CDR3 DNA reads TGTGCCAGCAGCCAAGAGAACAGGGAGGGCTACGAGCAGTACTTC. It codes for CASSQENREGYEQYF.